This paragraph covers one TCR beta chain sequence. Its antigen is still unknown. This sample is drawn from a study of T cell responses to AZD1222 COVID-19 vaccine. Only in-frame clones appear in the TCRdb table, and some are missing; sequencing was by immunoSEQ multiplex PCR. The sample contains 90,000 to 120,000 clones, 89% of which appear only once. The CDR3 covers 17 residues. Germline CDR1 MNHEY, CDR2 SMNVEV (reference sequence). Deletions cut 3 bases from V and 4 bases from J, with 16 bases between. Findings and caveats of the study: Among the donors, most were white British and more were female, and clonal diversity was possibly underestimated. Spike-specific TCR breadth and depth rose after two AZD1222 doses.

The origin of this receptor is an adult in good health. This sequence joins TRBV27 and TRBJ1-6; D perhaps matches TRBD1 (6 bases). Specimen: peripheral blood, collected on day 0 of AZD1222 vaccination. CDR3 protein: CASSFQGQGYYNSPLHF. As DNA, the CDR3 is TGTGCCAGCAGTTTCCAGGGACAAGGATATTATAATTCACCCCTCCACTTT.